This T cell receptor (beta chain) was recovered during a study of OX40 agonist ivuxolimab in advanced cancers. Trimming stripped 5 bases from V and 1 base from J, with 11 bases between. Per germline, CDR1 ENHRY and CDR2 SYGVKD. This CDR3 comprises 15 residues. Here immunoSEQ multiplex PCR was the method, and the copy in TCRdb shows in-frame clones only, minus some. Here the sample spans approximately 100,000 clones, approximately 90% being singletons. The genes are TRBV10-3 and TRBJ2-2; perhaps TRBD2 as D (5 bases). The sequence was obtained from an adult with an advanced solid tumor such as melanoma, head and neck, liver or kidney cancer. Sequences were derived from CD4+ or CD8+ T cells sorted from blood, sampled in a trial of the OX40 agonist ivuxolimab. The CDR3 loop reads CAISRTDLNTGELFF. The CDR3 coding sequence is TGTGCCATCAGTAGGACGGACTTGAACACCGGGGAGCTGTTTTTT.